The 19 T cell receptor beta chains below all came from one sample that was sequenced in a study of cytomegalovirus exposure and HLA in healthy donors. In the PCR, 60 Vbeta and 13 Jbeta primers were used. Profiling relied on immunoSEQ multiplex PCR, and the TCRdb table lists in-frame clones only, not all of them. The table lists roughly 160,000 clones, about 85% of them singletons, with 1% in the top ten. The sample was PBMCs. These receptors all stem from a boy aged 2-15 years in good health and CMV-seronegative.

This clone was seen more than once but under ten times. The chain joins TRBV29-1 to TRBJ1-1; 10 bases agree with TRBD1. Germline CDR1 is SQVTM and CDR2 is ANQGSEA. The V and J ends lost 6 bases and 1 base, in that order; junction bases with no gene match: 11. CDR3 size: 16 residues. DNA of the CDR3: TGCAGCGTCCCGCGATTGACAGGGGGCGAGAACACTGAAGCTTTCTTT. Translation gives CSVPRLTGGENTEAFF. Full variable domain (outside the CDR3, taken from reference TRBV29-1 and TRBJ1-1): SAVISQKPSRDICQRGTSLTIQCQVDSQVTMMFWYRQQPGQSLTLIATANQGSEATYESGFVIDKFPISRPNLTFSTLTVSNMSPEDSSIYLCSVPRLTGGENTEAFFGQGTRLTVV.

This clone was counted between two and nine times. The rearrangement joins TRBV5-8 to TRBJ1-4; D gene ambiguous. The germline V gene has CDR1 SGHTS and CDR2 YDEGEE. Trimming pared 2 bases from V and 2 bases from J, leaving 13 bases between. This CDR3 has 16 residues. The CDR3 DNA is TGTGCCAGCAGCTTCACCGGGGTTCCGACTAATGAAAAACTGTTTTTT. It specifies CASSFTGVPTNEKLFF.

This clone has only one observation. The V call is TRBV7-9, the J call TRBJ1-1; maybe TRBD1 (5 bases). V was shortened by 2 bases and J by 7 bases, with 8 bases between the two germline ends. CDR1 is SEHNR, CDR2 FQNEAQ, per germline (reference sequence). This CDR3 is 12 amino acids long. CDR3 loop: CASSLRGIEAFF. The DNA of the CDR3 is TGTGCCAGCAGCTTAAGGGGCATTGAAGCTTTCTTT.

The chain combines TRBV2 with TRBJ2-1; D unresolved. The germline V gene has CDR1 SNHLY and CDR2 FYNNEI. The CDR3 spans 14 residues. The V and J ends lost 3 bases and 1 base respectively, with 7 bases between them. This chain's CDR3 is CASSELASYNEQFF. Here the CDR3 DNA reads TGTGCCAGCAGTGAGTTAGCTTCCTACAATGAGCAGTTCTTC.

The rearrangement joins TRBV11-2 to TRBJ2-6; 7 bases match TRBD2. V dropped 6 bases and J dropped 4; count of bases not matched to a gene: 12. Looked up from germline, CDR1 is SGHAT and CDR2 is FQNNGV. The CDR3 length is 17 residues. CDR3 sequence reads: CASSGIQRGSGANVLTF. The CDR3 DNA is TGTGCCAGCAGTGGGATCCAGCGGGGTTCGGGGGCCAACGTCCTGACTTTC.

J is TRBJ2-1 and V is TRBV7-8; TRBD2 might be the D (6 bases). The germline CDR1 and CDR2 sequences are SGHVS and FQNEAQ. Deletions cut 5 bases from V and 6 bases from J, with 11 bases between. The CDR3 sequence is 13 residues long. CDR3 region: CASSQGGPNEQFF. CDR3 nucleotides: TGTGCCAGCAGCCAAGGAGGGCCCAATGAGCAGTTCTTC.

The chain recombines TRBV7-6 with TRBJ2-3, with TRBD2 matching over 12 bases. V gave up 1 base and J gave up 5 bases; unmatched junction bases: 4. The germline V gene has CDR1 SGHVS and CDR2 FNYEAQ. This CDR3 has 16 residues. The CDR3 is CASSLELAGGEDTQYF. CDR3 in DNA: TGTGCCAGCAGCTTAGAACTAGCGGGAGGTGAAGATACGCAGTATTTT.

The chain is built from TRBV7-9 and TRBJ2-1, with TRBD1 identical over 8 bases. V shed 5 bases and J 6 bases; nucleotides not matched to a gene: 6. CDR1 and CDR2 (germline): SEHNR, FQNEAQ (reference sequence). CDR3 length equals 14 residues. This chain's CDR3 is CASSQKDRVNEQFF. The CDR3 DNA sequence: TGTGCCAGCAGCCAAAAGGACAGGGTCAATGAGCAGTTCTTC.

This clone occurred a few times. The rearrangement uses TRBV28 and TRBJ2-7; tentative D call: TRBD2 (6 bases). V lost 7 bases to trimming and J lost 0 bases, with 16 bases between them. This CDR3 is 15 amino acids long. Germline V gives CDR1 MDHEN, CDR2 SYDVKM. The CDR3 sequence: CASTSGGPSSYEQYF. CDR3 DNA: TGTGCCAGCACCTCCGGGGGTCCGTCCTCCTACGAGCAGTACTTC.

V gene TRBV27 combines with J gene TRBJ2-4; 10 nucleotides line up with TRBD1. Germline V gene data show CDR1 as MNHEY and CDR2 as SMNVEV (reference sequence). The CDR3 runs 21 residues. Trimming took 2 bases from V and 3 from J; bases not matched to a gene: 19. The chain's CDR3 is CASSLTPTGGGGKGVKNIQYF. The CDR3 nucleotides read TGTGCCAGCAGTTTAACCCCGACAGGGGGCGGTGGGAAGGGTGTCAAAAACATTCAGTACTTC.

The V and J genes are TRBV7-9 and TRBJ2-5; a weak D match, TRBD2 (6 bases). The germline V and J ends were trimmed by 6 bases and 5 bases, with 13 bases remaining between them. CDR1 and CDR2 from the germline V gene are SEHNR and FQNEAQ (reference sequence). CDR3 size: 13 residues. The CDR3 DNA follows: TGTGCCAGCAGGGCCGGAGGGCGGGAGACCCAGTACTTC. Its translation is CASRAGGRETQYF.

The chain uses TRBV28 and TRBJ2-7, with D tentatively TRBD1 (6 bases). CDR3 length: 14 residues. Germline assignment: CDR1 MDHEN and CDR2 SYDVKM. V was trimmed by 5 bases and J by 7 bases, leaving 18 bases between them. CDR3: CASSAPGALGEQYF. The CDR3 DNA is TGTGCCAGCAGTGCCCCAGGGGCCCTCGGGGAGCAGTACTTC.

The chain combines TRBV2 with TRBJ2-7; 8 bases are a match to TRBD1. The CDR3 loop spans 12 amino acids. J lost 7 bases, V lost 9 bases, and 8 bases had no gene match. Germline assignment: CDR1 SNHLY and CDR2 FYNNEI. The CDR3 reads CASRGDRQEQYF. CDR3 DNA sequence: TGTGCCAGTAGGGGGGACAGGCAAGAGCAGTACTTC.

The chain has TRBV6-1 and TRBJ2-7; D remains ambiguous. Deletions cut 8 bases from V and 0 bases from J, with 8 bases between. The CDR3 length is 12 residues. CDR1 and CDR2 (germline): MNHNS, SASEGT. CDR3 bases: TGTGCCAGCCAACTGAGCTCCTACGAGCAGTACTTC. Translation gives CASQLSSYEQYF.

V and J are TRBV30 and TRBJ1-1; D gene unclear. This CDR3 is 11 amino acids long. Trimming shortened V by 2 bases and J by 7 bases, and 8 bases separated the two germline ends. Germline loops: CDR1 GTSNPN, CDR2 SVGIG (reference sequence). CDR3 region: CAWSSGLEAFF. The CDR3 nucleotides read TGTGCCTGGAGTTCAGGTCTTGAAGCTTTCTTT. The variable domain in full, with the rest retrieved from reference TRBV30 and TRBJ1-1, is SQTIHQWPATLVQPVGSPLSLECTVEGTSNPNLYWYRQAAGRGLQLLFYSVGIGQISSEVPQNLSASRPQDRQFILSSKKLLLSDSGFYLCAWSSGLEAFFGQGTRLTVV.

The CDR3 region has the DNA TGTGCCAGTAGTGGACTTCTAGAGTCCTACAATGAGCAGTTCTTC. The encoded protein is CASSGLLESYNEQFF. The chain employs TRBV19 and TRBJ2-1, with a weak D call TRBD2 (5 bases). V lost 5 bases and J lost 1, with 12 bases in between. Germline loops: CDR1 LNHDA, CDR2 SQIVND (reference sequence). The CDR3 loop spans 15 amino acids.

The chain carries TRBV9 and TRBJ2-3; D may be TRBD2 (7 bases). Per the germline V gene, CDR1 is SGDLS and CDR2 is YYNGEE. The V gene lost 3 bases and the J gene lost 4 bases, with 18 bases spanning the gap. The CDR3 length is 16 residues. CDR3: CASSAEGGGPADTQYF. Here the CDR3 DNA reads TGTGCCAGCAGCGCGGAAGGGGGAGGGCCCGCAGATACGCAGTATTTT.

The V call is TRBV7-9, the J call TRBJ1-1; D call uncertain. CDR1 and CDR2 (germline): SEHNR, FQNEAQ (reference sequence). The CDR3 covers 13 residues. V was cut by 5 bases and J by 3 bases, with 10 bases left in between. This chain's CDR3 is CASSLRSHTEAFF. Here the CDR3 DNA reads TGTGCCAGCAGCCTACGATCCCACACTGAAGCTTTCTTT.

This chain uses TRBV5-1 with TRBJ2-7, with 10 bases identical to TRBD1. J was trimmed by 3 bases and V by 4 bases; bases with no gene match: 7. This CDR3 contains 15 residues. Looked up from germline, CDR1 is SGHRS and CDR2 is YFSETQ. Here the CDR3 reads CASSPLTGGVYEQYF. CDR3 nucleotides: TGCGCCAGCAGCCCCCTGACAGGGGGCGTCTACGAGCAGTACTTC.